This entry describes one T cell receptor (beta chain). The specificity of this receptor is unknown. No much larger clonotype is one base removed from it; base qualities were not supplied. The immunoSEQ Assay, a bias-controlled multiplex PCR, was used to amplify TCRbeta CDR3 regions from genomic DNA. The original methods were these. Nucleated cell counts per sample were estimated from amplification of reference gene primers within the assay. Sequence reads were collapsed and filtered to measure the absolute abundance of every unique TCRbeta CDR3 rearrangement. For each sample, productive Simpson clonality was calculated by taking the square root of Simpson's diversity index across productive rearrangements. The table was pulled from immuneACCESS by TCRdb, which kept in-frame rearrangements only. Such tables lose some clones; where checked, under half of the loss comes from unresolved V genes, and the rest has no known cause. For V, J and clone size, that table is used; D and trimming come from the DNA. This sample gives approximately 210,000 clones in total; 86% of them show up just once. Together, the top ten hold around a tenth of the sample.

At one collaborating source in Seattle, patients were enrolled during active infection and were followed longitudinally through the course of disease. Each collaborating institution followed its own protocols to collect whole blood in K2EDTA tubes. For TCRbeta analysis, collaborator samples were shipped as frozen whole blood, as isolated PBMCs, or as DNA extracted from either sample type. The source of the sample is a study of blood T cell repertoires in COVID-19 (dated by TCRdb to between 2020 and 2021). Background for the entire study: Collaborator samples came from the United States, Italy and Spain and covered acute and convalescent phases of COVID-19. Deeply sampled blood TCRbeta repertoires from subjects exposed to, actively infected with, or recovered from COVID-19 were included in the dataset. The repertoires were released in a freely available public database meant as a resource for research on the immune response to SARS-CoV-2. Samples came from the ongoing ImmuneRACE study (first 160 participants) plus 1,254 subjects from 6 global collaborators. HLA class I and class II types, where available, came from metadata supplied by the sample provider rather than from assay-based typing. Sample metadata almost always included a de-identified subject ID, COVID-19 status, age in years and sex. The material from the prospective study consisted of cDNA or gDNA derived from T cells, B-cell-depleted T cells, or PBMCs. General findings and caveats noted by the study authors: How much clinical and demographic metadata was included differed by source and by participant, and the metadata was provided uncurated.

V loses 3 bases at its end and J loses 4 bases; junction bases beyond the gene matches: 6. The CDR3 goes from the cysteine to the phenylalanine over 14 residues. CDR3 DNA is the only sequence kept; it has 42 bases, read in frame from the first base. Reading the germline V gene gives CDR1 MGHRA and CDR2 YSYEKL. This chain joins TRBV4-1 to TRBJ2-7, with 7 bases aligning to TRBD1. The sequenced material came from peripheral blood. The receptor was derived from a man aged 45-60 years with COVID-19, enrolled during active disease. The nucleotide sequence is TGCGCCAGCAGCCAGGCAGGGGGATTTTACGAGCAGTACTTC. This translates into CASSQAGGFYEQYF.